This T cell receptor beta chain is from a study of CD8 T cells in Susac syndrome. CD8+ and CD4+ T cells from blood underwent TCR beta sequencing, which was carried out in a high-throughput format. The multiple sclerosis controls, all treatment-naive patients, had relapsing-remitting disease that was stable or active. FACS enriched CD8+ TEMRA cells, while bulk CD8+ and CD4+ were negatively isolated. Random hexamers served to reverse transcribe roughly 0.45 to 1 ug RNA. The method of amplification for TCR beta CDR3 was immunoSEQ multiplex PCR, covering 54 Vbeta and 13 Jbeta. TCRdb recomputed calls from the immunoSEQ multiplex PCR reads with MiXCR, one row per CDR3 protein. The data contain over 200,000 distinct CDR3 sequences, just under 95% of them singletons. Germline V CDR1 and CDR2: SQVTM, ANQGSEA. J lost 4 bases, V lost 7 bases, and 7 bases had no gene match. CDR3 size: 13 residues.

The material sequenced was CD4+ T cells from PBMCs. V usage is TRBV29-1 and J usage is TRBJ1-2, with TRBD1 matching over 9 bases. The TCR was taken from a human donor with multiple sclerosis. The CDR3 nucleotides are TGCAGCGACGCCATGACAGGGGGCTATGGCTACACCTTC. Translating it yields CSDAMTGGYGYTF.